This T cell receptor beta chain is from a study of cytomegalovirus exposure and HLA in healthy donors. This CDR3 comprises 14 residues. Trimming removed 4 bases from V and 2 bases from J; junction bases left unmatched: 5. Germline loops: CDR1 MGHRA, CDR2 YSYEKL. In the PCR, 60 Vbeta and 13 Jbeta primers were used. The table came from immunoSEQ multiplex PCR; TCRdb's copy has only in-frame clones and leaves some out. The sample lists 100,000 to 150,000 clones, around 70% occurring once. The sample taken for sequencing was PBMCs. The chain joins TRBV4-1 to TRBJ2-7, with TRBD1 identical over 7 bases. This TCR was recovered from a human donor in good health. The CDR3 loop reads CASSRHGTAYEQYF. CDR3 nucleotide sequence: TGCGCCAGCAGCCGCCACGGGACAGCCTACGAGCAGTACTTC.